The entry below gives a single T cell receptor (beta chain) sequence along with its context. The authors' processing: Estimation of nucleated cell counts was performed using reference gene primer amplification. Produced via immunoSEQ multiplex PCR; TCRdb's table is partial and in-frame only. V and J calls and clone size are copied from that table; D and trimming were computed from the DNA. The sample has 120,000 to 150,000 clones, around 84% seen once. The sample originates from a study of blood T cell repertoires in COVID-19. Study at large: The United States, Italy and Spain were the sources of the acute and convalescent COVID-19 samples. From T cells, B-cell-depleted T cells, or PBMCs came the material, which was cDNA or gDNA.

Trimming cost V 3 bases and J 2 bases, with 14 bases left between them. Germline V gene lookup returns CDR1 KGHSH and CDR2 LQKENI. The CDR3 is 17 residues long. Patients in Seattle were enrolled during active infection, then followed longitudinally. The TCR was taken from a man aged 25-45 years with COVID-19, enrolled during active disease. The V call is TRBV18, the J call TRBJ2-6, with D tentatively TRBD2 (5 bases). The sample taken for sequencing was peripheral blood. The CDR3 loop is CASSPDLADTGANVLTF. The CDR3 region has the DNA TGTGCCAGCTCACCGGACCTAGCAGATACTGGGGCCAACGTCCTGACTTTC. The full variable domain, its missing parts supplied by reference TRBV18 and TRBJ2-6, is NAGVMQNPRHLVRRRGQEARLRCSPMKGHSHVYWYRQLPEEGLKFMVYLQKENIIDESGMPKERFSAEFPKEGPSILRIQQVVRGDSAAYFCASSPDLADTGANVLTFGAGSRLTVL.